This TCR beta chain was identified during a study of cytomegalovirus exposure and HLA in healthy donors. 60 Vbeta and 13 Jbeta primers were used in PCR. Assay: immunoSEQ multiplex PCR; the TCRdb copy retains only in-frame clones and omits some. The sample has around 110,000 clones, 50% to 75% seen once. Per the germline V gene, CDR1 is SQVTM and CDR2 is ANQGSEA. The length of the CDR3 is 15 residues. The ends lost 1 base at V and 2 bases at J; junction bases unmatched: 6. Study observations and caveats: In a later analysis, TCR beta V- and J-gene trimming was associated with a missense DCLRE1C variant.

Points on this clone: Its antigen remains unknown. Here the CDR3 omits its conserved ending phenylalanine or tryptophan, so a read error is the likely source.

The sequence came from a woman between 35 and 50 years old in good health and CMV-seropositive. The sample was PBMCs. V is TRBV29-1 and J is TRBJ2-7; 9 bases match TRBD1. The CDR3 here is CSVEVGTGIAYEQYL. The DNA of the CDR3 is TGCAGCGTTGAAGTCGGGACAGGGATAGCCTACGAGCAGTACCTC.